Following are 24 T cell receptor beta chains from one sample sequenced in a study of blood T cell repertoires in COVID-19. The assay was immunoSEQ multiplex PCR, and TCRdb's table has in-frame clones only and misses some. Of around 270,000 clones in the sample, around nine tenths were seen once. Specimen: peripheral blood. These receptors originate from a man between 35 and 55 years old with acute or convalescent COVID-19.

The rearrangement links TRBV7-6 to TRBJ2-1, with 7 bases aligning to TRBD1. The CDR3 is made up of 15 amino acids. J was trimmed by 0 bases and V by 4 bases; bases with no gene match: 3. Germline V gene lookup returns CDR1 SGHVS and CDR2 FNYEAQ. The CDR3 protein is CASSSGGSSYNEQFF. The CDR3 DNA is TGTGCCAGCAGCTCAGGGGGTAGCTCCTACAATGAGCAGTTCTTC.

The count of this clone is one. V and J are TRBV4-1 and TRBJ2-7, with TRBD1 matching 9 bases. Germline CDR1 MGHRA, CDR2 YSYEKL. V lost 4 bases, J lost 0 bases, and 4 bases stayed unmatched. The CDR3 sequence is 15 residues long. The chain's CDR3 is CASSPGTGPSYEQYF. The CDR3 nucleotides are TGCGCCAGCAGCCCTGGGACAGGGCCCTCCTACGAGCAGTACTTC.

V gene TRBV7-9 combines with J gene TRBJ1-3; the D gene is possibly TRBD1 (6 bases). This CDR3 has 16 amino acids. The V end was cut by 0 bases, the J end by 5 bases, with 14 bases between. Germline lookup yields CDR1 SEHNR and CDR2 FQNEAQ (reference sequence). CDR3 loop: CASSLAPQGIRNTIYF. DNA of the CDR3: TGTGCCAGCAGCTTAGCCCCCCAGGGGATTAGAAACACCATATATTTT.

This chain joins TRBV9 and TRBJ2-1; TRBD1 agrees at 7 bases. The CDR3 totals 13 residues. V lost 4 bases, J lost 7 bases, and 5 bases stayed unmatched. Germline CDR1 SGDLS, CDR2 YYNGEE. The CDR3: CASSTSTGNEQFF. The CDR3 DNA is TGTGCCAGCAGCACCTCGACAGGGAATGAGCAGTTCTTC.

This chain links TRBV4-2 with TRBJ2-1, with 14 bases identical to TRBD2. The length of the CDR3 is 19 residues. Trimming at V came to 4 bases and at J to 0 bases, leaving 8 bases not matched to a gene. The germline V gene has CDR1 LGHNA and CDR2 YNFKEQ. The CDR3: CASSPRLAGGKSSYNEQFF. CDR3 sequence (DNA): TGTGCCAGCAGCCCCCGACTAGCGGGGGGGAAGAGCTCCTACAATGAGCAGTTCTTC.

The chain joins TRBV14 to TRBJ2-1; TRBD2 matches at 11 bases. The CDR3 has 20 residues. Germline lookup yields CDR1 SGHDN and CDR2 FVKESK. The junction had 14 bases not matched to a gene; V was cut back by 4 bases and J by 0 bases. CDR3 sequence (DNA): TGTGCCAGCAGCCCCCGGGCTAGCGGGGGGAGTTGGAGCTCCTACAATGAGCAGTTCTTC. Protein sequence: CASSPRASGGSWSSYNEQFF.

V usage is TRBV19 and J usage is TRBJ1-2; D might be TRBD1 (5 bases). CDR3 length: 12 residues. Trimming stripped 3 bases from V and 10 bases from J, with 12 bases between. The germline V gene has CDR1 LNHDA and CDR2 SQIVND (reference sequence). DNA for the CDR3: TGTGCCAGTAGTATTAGCAGGGAAGACTACACCTTC. Residues: CASSISREDYTF.

This chain uses TRBV6-1 with TRBJ1-2; D perhaps matches TRBD1 (6 bases). CDR1 is MNHNS, CDR2 SASEGT, per germline. V was shortened by 2 bases and J by 6 bases, with 13 bases between the two germline ends. The CDR3 has 14 amino acids. CDR3 amino acids: CASSEYGTMDGYTF. The CDR3 region has the DNA TGTGCCAGCAGTGAATACGGGACAATGGATGGCTACACCTTC.

Regarding this clone: Within the sample, other DNA sequences also encode this same CDR3. The J gene is TRBJ1-1, the V gene TRBV5-6; tentatively, D is TRBD1 (6 bases). This CDR3 has 12 amino acids. Germline values: CDR1 SGHDT, CDR2 YYEEEE. Trimming cost V 0 bases and J 8 bases, with 8 bases left between them. CDR3: CASSLGTGEAFF. The CDR3 DNA is TGTGCCAGCAGCTTGGGTACAGGGGAAGCTTTCTTT.

V is TRBV12-5 and J is TRBJ2-7; TRBD1 matches 7 bases. Per the germline V gene, CDR1 is LGHNT and CDR2 is FRNRAP. CDR3 length: 14 residues. The V gene end was trimmed by 3 bases and the J gene end by 1 base; junction bases not matched to a gene: 3. The CDR3 protein is CASGFRDSSYEQYF. The CDR3 DNA reads TGTGCTAGTGGTTTCAGGGACAGTTCCTACGAGCAGTACTTC.

This clone has more than one count but fewer than ten. V is TRBV5-6 and J is TRBJ1-2; TRBD1 aligns across 8 bases. V lost 4 bases, J lost 4 bases, and 12 bases stayed unmatched. CDR3 length equals 16 residues. Germline V lookup: CDR1 SGHDT, CDR2 YYEEEE. The CDR3, as DNA: TGTGCCAGCAGCAGGATCTTAACCGGGACAGGCTATGGCTACACCTTC. It specifies CASSRILTGTGYGYTF.

J is TRBJ2-2 and V is TRBV30; 7 nucleotides match TRBD1. The germline V gene encodes CDR1 GTSNPN and CDR2 SVGIG (reference sequence). The V segment lost 5 bases and the J segment 6 bases; nucleotides outside the gene matches: 9. The CDR3 length is 14 residues. The CDR3 region is CAWALDREAGELFF. The CDR3 nucleotides are TGTGCCTGGGCCTTAGACAGGGAAGCCGGGGAGCTGTTTTTT.

The chain uses TRBV11-2 and TRBJ1-1, with D possibly TRBD1 on 5 matching bases. The CDR3 runs 14 residues. The V and J ends lost 3 bases and 11 bases respectively, with 19 bases between them. The germline CDR1 and CDR2 sequences are SGHAT and FQNNGV. In DNA form, the CDR3 reads TGTGCCAGCAGCTTCCCATGGGGCGCCGCCATGGCTTTCTTT. Translation gives CASSFPWGAAMAFF. Looking up the rest from reference TRBV11-2 and TRBJ1-1 gives the full variable domain: EAGVAQSPRYKIIEKRQSVAFWCNPISGHATLYWYQQILGQGPKLLIQFQNNGVVDDSQLPKDRFSAERLKGVDSTLKIQPAKLEDSAVYLCASSFPWGAAMAFFGQGTRLTVV.

The chain uses TRBV6-5 and TRBJ2-3; 10 nucleotides match TRBD1. This CDR3 region has 14 residues. J gave up 4 bases and V 2 bases, and 0 bases lay outside the gene matches. The V gene's germline CDR1 is MNHEY and CDR2 SVGAGI. The CDR3 here is CASSYGTGADTQYF. In nucleotides, the CDR3 is TGTGCCAGCAGTTACGGGACAGGGGCAGATACGCAGTATTTT.

The chain uses TRBV6-5 and TRBJ1-4; 7 bases fit TRBD1. Unmatched junction bases numbered 10, after V lost 2 bases and J lost 7 bases. CDR3 size: 16 residues. From germline, CDR1 is MNHEY and CDR2 SVGAGI. DNA for the CDR3: TGTGCCAGCAGTTACGGCGTAGGGGACAGACCTGAAAAACTGTTTTTT. It specifies CASSYGVGDRPEKLFF.

The rearrangement links TRBV21-1 to TRBJ1-2; TRBD1 is taken as the D call from the table, unchecked against the DNA. TRBV21-1 is tagged as a pseudogene. The CDR3 runs to 17 residues. CDR3 amino acids: CASSKLGTPPTNYGYTF. The CDR3 region has the DNA TGTGCCAGCAGCAAATTAGGGACACCACCTACTAACTATGGCTACACCTTC.

The chain uses TRBV5-1 and TRBJ2-2; D tentatively fits TRBD1 or TRBD2 (5 bases each). The CDR3 extends over 15 amino acids. V lost 4 bases and J lost 2, with 12 bases in between. CDR1 is SGHRS, CDR2 YFSETQ, per germline. The CDR3, as DNA: TGCGCCAGCAGCCTGGGACCTAGAAACACCGGGGAGCTGTTTTTT. It encodes CASSLGPRNTGELFF.

The V and J genes are TRBV19 and TRBJ2-7; TRBD1 might be the D (5 bases). CDR1 is LNHDA, CDR2 SQIVND, per germline (reference sequence). The CDR3 is 14 residues long. V lost 3 bases and J 2 bases, leaving 11 bases between the germline ends. The DNA of the CDR3 is TGTGCCAGTAGTATCACAGGAGCTACCTACGAGCAGTACTTC. Translated: CASSITGATYEQYF.

The chain joins TRBV30 to TRBJ2-2, with D perhaps TRBD1 (7 bases). The V end was cut by 0 bases, the J end by 4 bases, with 9 bases between. Germline CDR1 GTSNPN, CDR2 SVGIG (reference sequence). The CDR3 totals 14 residues. The chain's CDR3 is CAWSVQGGTGELFF. CDR3 sequence (DNA): TGTGCCTGGAGTGTTCAGGGGGGCACCGGGGAGCTGTTTTTT.

V usage is TRBV9 and J usage is TRBJ1-2; D might be TRBD1 (6 bases). Per the germline V gene, CDR1 is SGDLS and CDR2 is YYNGEE. Trimming took 0 bases from V and 8 from J, leaving 20 bases between them. The CDR3 contains 16 residues. As DNA, the CDR3 is TGTGCCAGCAGCGTAGGGTTTGGGGGGGCCCTCCGAGGCTACACCTTC. This encodes CASSVGFGGALRGYTF.

In this sample, this clone turned up a few times. The rearrangement uses TRBV14 and TRBJ1-1; 8 nucleotides line up with TRBD1. The junction had 11 bases not matched to a gene; V was cut back by 4 bases and J by 10 bases. The CDR3 is 14 amino acids. CDR1 SGHDN and CDR2 FVKESK come from the germline V gene. In nucleotides, the CDR3 is TGTGCCAGCAGCCCCACGGACAGGGAGAGTCGAGCTTTCTTT. Its translation: CASSPTDRESRAFF.

The rearrangement links TRBV18 to TRBJ1-1, with D unresolved. The CDR3 extends over 13 amino acids. Deletions cut 2 bases from V and 1 base from J, with 5 bases between. Germline V gene lookup returns CDR1 KGHSH and CDR2 LQKENI. CDR3 region: CASSPNKNTEAFF. In DNA form, the CDR3 reads TGTGCCAGCTCACCAAACAAGAACACTGAAGCTTTCTTT.

This chain uses TRBV19 with TRBJ1-2; 9 nucleotides line up with TRBD1. Germline V gives CDR1 LNHDA, CDR2 SQIVND (reference sequence). This CDR3 is 16 amino acids long. V dropped 0 bases and J dropped 1; count of bases not matched to a gene: 3. The DNA of the CDR3 is TGTGCCAGTAGTATAGACAGGGGACAGGGTAACTATGGCTACACCTTC. Encoded protein: CASSIDRGQGNYGYTF.

This clone was detected once. The chain recombines TRBV19 with TRBJ2-1, with 10 bases that match TRBD2. The CDR3 runs to 15 residues. Germline V gene lookup returns CDR1 LNHDA and CDR2 SQIVND (reference sequence). V gave up 4 bases and J gave up 5 bases; unmatched junction bases: 5. This CDR3 reads CASSTYSGGNNEQFF. CDR3 in DNA: TGTGCCAGTAGTACCTATAGCGGGGGGAACAATGAGCAGTTCTTC.